The rows below give T cell receptor beta chains drawn from one sample of a study of regulatory T cells in long-lasting Graves disease. MiXCR, run by TCRdb on the multiplex PCR reads, gives a single entry per CDR3 protein. The repertoire holds approximately 350,000 distinct CDR3 sequences, with approximately 16% as singletons. These same records also appear under a second study, on T cells in Graves' hyperthyroidism and ophthalmopathy.

The sample consisted of peripheral blood mononuclear cells (PBMCs), taken at new diagnosis, from a patient treated with antithyroid drugs. The receptors were gathered from a man aged 40-49 years with Graves disease. Each CDR3 is given with its conserved first and last residue. A D gene is named only where the DNA matches it firmly. Clone size appears in some rows only: once, few, many, or a class for an expanded clone.

size: many; D: TRBD1; J: TRBJ2-7; V: TRBV5-1; CDR3: CASRHDRGHSYEQYF; DNA: TGCGCCAGCAGACACGACAGGGGCCACTCCTACGAGCAGTACTTC
size: NA; D: NA; J: TRBJ1-2; V: TRBV27; CDR3: CASSLRGTSGYTF; DNA: TGTGCCAGCAGTTTAAGGGGTACCTCTGGCTACACCTTC
size: many; D: NA; J: TRBJ2-7; V: TRBV28; CDR3: CASSLQGIVYEQYF; DNA: TGTGCCAGCAGTTTACAGGGGATCGTGTACGAGCAGTACTTC
size: many; D: NA; J: TRBJ1-5; V: TRBV28; CDR3: CASSFAGVNQPQHF; DNA: TGTGCCAGCAGTTTCGCAGGTGTCAATCAGCCCCAGCATTTT
size: many; D: TRBD1; J: TRBJ2-7; V: TRBV3-1; CDR3: CASSLHGQGSGEQYF; DNA: TGTGCCAGCAGCTTACATGGACAGGGCTCCGGCGAGCAGTACTTC
size: NA; D: NA; J: TRBJ2-2; V: TRBV7-9; CDR3: CASSSWAGGAGELFF; DNA: TGTGCCAGCAGCTCTTGGGCCGGAGGGGCCGGGGAGCTGTTTTTT
size: NA; D: TRBD2; J: TRBJ2-1; V: TRBV7-2; CDR3: CASDPRASGGEGQFF; DNA: TGTGCCAGCGACCCGCGGGCTAGCGGGGGGGAGGGGCAGTTCTTC
size: many; D: NA; J: TRBJ1-5; V: TRBV12-3/TRBV12-4; CDR3: CASSLRRGPNQPQHF; DNA: TGTGCCAGCAGTCTACGTAGAGGGCCCAATCAGCCCCAGCATTTT
size: few; D: NA; J: TRBJ2-2; V: TRBV5-1; CDR3: CASSLFAGARTGELFF; DNA: TGCGCCAGCAGCTTGTTTGCGGGGGCGCGGACCGGGGAGCTGTTTTTT
size: NA; D: NA; J: TRBJ2-2; V: TRBV5-1; CDR3: CASSLVATETGELFF; DNA: TGCGCCAGCAGCTTGGTCGCAACAGAGACCGGGGAGCTGTTTTTT
size: NA; D: NA; J: TRBJ1-2; V: TRBV20-1; CDR3: CSARRTVLTGGYTF; DNA: TGCAGTGCTAGGCGGACAGTCTTAACGGGTGGCTACACCTTC
size: many; D: TRBD2; J: TRBJ2-5; V: TRBV28; CDR3: CASSSPLAGGLETQYF; DNA: TGTGCCAGCAGTTCTCCATTAGCGGGGGGGCTTGAGACCCAGTACTTC
size: many; D: NA; J: TRBJ2-7; V: TRBV7-3; CDR3: CASSLTQVDYEQYF; DNA: TGTGCCAGCAGCTTAACGCAGGTGGACTACGAGCAGTACTTC
size: few; D: NA; J: TRBJ1-1; V: TRBV5-5; CDR3: CASRDTTFGTEAFF; DNA: TGTGCCAGCAGGGACACTACCTTTGGCACTGAAGCTTTCTTT
size: many; D: TRBD2; J: TRBJ2-3; V: TRBV6-2/TRBV6-3; CDR3: CASIPAGGQDTQYF; DNA: TGTGCCAGCATCCCAGCGGGGGGGCAGGATACGCAGTATTTT
size: many; D: NA; J: TRBJ2-5; V: TRBV7-3; CDR3: CASSPGFWYQETQYF; DNA: TGTGCCAGCAGTCCCGGCTTTTGGTACCAAGAGACCCAGTACTTC
size: NA; D: TRBD2; J: TRBJ2-1; V: TRBV30; CDR3: CAWSVGLARLHEQFF; DNA: TGTGCCTGGAGTGTCGGACTAGCGCGCTTGCATGAGCAGTTCTTC
size: many; D: TRBD1; J: TRBJ2-1; V: TRBV6-2/TRBV6-3; CDR3: CASSYRQGGSNEQFF; DNA: TGTGCCAGCAGTTATAGACAGGGGGGAAGTAATGAGCAGTTCTTC
size: many; D: TRBD2; J: TRBJ2-1; V: TRBV30; CDR3: CAWRGPGLAGFGNEQFF; DNA: TGTGCCTGGAGGGGACCGGGACTAGCGGGGTTTGGGAATGAGCAGTTCTTC
size: many; D: NA; J: TRBJ1-1; V: TRBV29-1; CDR3: CSVEGQQNTEAFF; DNA: TGCAGCGTCGAAGGACAGCAGAACACTGAAGCTTTCTTT
size: few; D: TRBD1; J: TRBJ2-7; V: TRBV11-2; CDR3: CASSSPFSRQGPYGQYF; DNA: TGTGCCAGCAGTTCTCCCTTTTCCCGACAGGGCCCCTACGGGCAGTACTTC
size: NA; D: TRBD1; J: TRBJ1-3; V: TRBV5-1; CDR3: CASSKDRYSGNTIYF; DNA: TGCGCCAGCAGCAAGGACAGGTACTCTGGAAACACCATATATTTT
size: many; D: NA; J: TRBJ2-3; V: TRBV7-2; CDR3: CASSPRRGTDTQYF; DNA: TGTGCCAGCAGCCCGCGGAGGGGGACAGATACGCAGTATTTT
size: NA; D: TRBD2; J: TRBJ2-7; V: TRBV10-3; CDR3: CAISDLRRGGAYEQYF; DNA: TGTGCCATCAGTGACCTTCGGCGGGGGGGTGCCTACGAGCAGTACTTC
size: NA; D: TRBD2; J: TRBJ2-2; V: TRBV6-2/TRBV6-3; CDR3: CASSYASGSGELFF; DNA: TGTGCCAGCAGTTACGCTAGCGGGTCCGGGGAGCTGTTTTTT
size: many; D: NA; J: TRBJ2-3; V: TRBV28; CDR3: CASSTATSEVPADTQYF; DNA: TGTGCCAGCAGTACCGCAACCTCCGAGGTTCCGGCAGATACGCAGTATTTT
size: NA; D: TRBD1; J: TRBJ1-5; V: TRBV9; CDR3: CASSPGQGAGQPQHF; DNA: TGTGCCAGCAGCCCCGGACAGGGGGCAGGGCAGCCCCAGCATTTT
size: few; D: TRBD2; J: TRBJ2-3; V: TRBV24-1; CDR3: CATSDVGTSFADTQYF; DNA: TGTGCCACCAGTGATGTTGGGACTAGCTTTGCAGATACGCAGTATTTT
size: few; D: NA; J: TRBJ1-4; V: TRBV9; CDR3: CASSVAPGSSNEKLFF; DNA: TGTGCCAGCAGCGTAGCTCCGGGGTCCTCTAATGAAAAACTGTTTTTT
size: many; D: TRBD1; J: TRBJ2-4; V: TRBV6-2/TRBV6-3; CDR3: CASTKDRGAPAKNIQYF; DNA: TGTGCCAGCACCAAGGACAGGGGGGCCCCAGCCAAAAACATTCAGTACTTC
size: many; D: NA; J: TRBJ1-4; V: TRBV2; CDR3: CASRFLVGATNEKLFF; DNA: TGTGCCAGCAGGTTCCTCGTGGGAGCAACTAATGAAAAACTGTTTTTT
size: NA; D: TRBD2; J: TRBJ2-7; V: TRBV11-3; CDR3: CASSLDFTSGGYYEQYF; DNA: TGTGCCAGCAGCTTAGATTTTACTAGCGGGGGATACTACGAGCAGTACTTC
size: NA; D: NA; J: TRBJ2-1; V: TRBV5-1; CDR3: CASSLFSYNEQFF; DNA: TGCGCCAGCAGCTTATTCTCCTACAATGAGCAGTTCTTC
size: many; D: TRBD1; J: TRBJ2-3; V: TRBV9; CDR3: CASSAERQGGDTQYF; DNA: TGTGCCAGCAGCGCAGAACGACAGGGGGGCGATACGCAGTATTTT
size: many; D: TRBD1; J: TRBJ2-2; V: TRBV6-1; CDR3: CATRWDRLTGELFF; DNA: TGTGCCACTCGTTGGGACAGGTTGACCGGGGAGCTGTTTTTT
size: many; D: TRBD1; J: TRBJ2-7; V: TRBV10-3; CDR3: CAIKRTGTDYEQYF; DNA: TGTGCCATCAAGCGGACAGGGACCGACTACGAGCAGTACTTC